Detailed here is one T cell receptor (beta chain). As yet, its antigen is unknown. This sample was taken from a study of shared clonotypes between healthy human individuals. The split of CD4+ cells yielded CD45RA+ naive and CD45RA-negative memory subsets. Trimming pared 4 bases from V and 6 bases from J, leaving 21 bases between. The CDR3 consists of 16 residues. The V gene's germline CDR1 is MRHNA and CDR2 SNTAGT. The method was immunoSEQ multiplex PCR; TCRdb's version includes in-frame clones alone and lacks a portion of them. Of around 1.6 million clones in the sample, roughly 98% are singletons; the top ten hold 0.4% to 0.45%. Points from the study as a whole: Estimated clonotype richness was generally higher in naive than memory subsets.

The TCR sequence derives from a man in his thirties or forties in good health. Sequences were obtained from naive CD4+ T cells sorted from blood. As for subset: CD45RA+ positively selected. This rearrangement joins TRBV6-4 to TRBJ1-2; D is uncertain. CDR3 nucleotides: TGTGCCAGCAGTGCCACCGTAATCGGCCCCGGAGATGGCTACACCTTC. Protein product: CASSATVIGPGDGYTF.